This paragraph reports one TCR beta chain. CDR3 length equals 14 residues. Germline CDR1 SGHAT, CDR2 FQNNGV. V gave up 3 bases and J gave up 6 bases; unmatched junction bases: 1. The repertoire was sequenced with immunoSEQ multiplex PCR; TCRdb's copy has only in-frame clones and lacks some. The table lists approximately 69,000 clones, about 87% of them singletons. The sample originates from a study of technical replicates of blood from a handful of donors. This TCR came from a human donor in good health. Some clones in this sample may be carry-over from other donors' samples. V gene TRBV11-2 combines with J gene TRBJ1-5; TRBD1 aligns across 11 bases. Specimen: PBMCs. Here the CDR3 DNA reads TGTGCCAGCAGCTTCGGGACAGGGGGTCAGCCCCAGCATTTT. Translated: CASSFGTGGQPQHF.